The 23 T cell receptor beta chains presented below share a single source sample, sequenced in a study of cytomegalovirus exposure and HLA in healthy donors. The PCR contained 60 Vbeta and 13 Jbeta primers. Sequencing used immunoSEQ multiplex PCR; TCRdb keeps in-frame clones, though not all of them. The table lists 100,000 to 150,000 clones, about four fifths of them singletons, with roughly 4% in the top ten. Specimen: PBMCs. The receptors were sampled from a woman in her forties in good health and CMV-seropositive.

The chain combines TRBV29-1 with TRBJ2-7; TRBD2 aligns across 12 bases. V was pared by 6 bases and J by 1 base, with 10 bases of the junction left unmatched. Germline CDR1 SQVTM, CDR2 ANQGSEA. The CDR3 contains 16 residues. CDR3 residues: CSVFGLAGGPSYEQYF. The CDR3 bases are TGCAGCGTATTCGGGCTAGCGGGAGGGCCGTCCTACGAGCAGTACTTC.

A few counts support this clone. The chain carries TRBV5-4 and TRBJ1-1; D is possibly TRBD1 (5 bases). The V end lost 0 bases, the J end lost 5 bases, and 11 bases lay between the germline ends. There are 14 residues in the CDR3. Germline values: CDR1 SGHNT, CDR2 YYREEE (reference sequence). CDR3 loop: CASSLGGGVTEAFF. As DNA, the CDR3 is TGTGCCAGCAGCTTGGGAGGAGGGGTTACTGAAGCTTTCTTT. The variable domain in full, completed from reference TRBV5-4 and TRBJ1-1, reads ETGVTQSPTHLIKTRGQQVTLRCSSQSGHNTVSWYQQALGQGPQFIFQYYREEENGRGNFPPRFSGLQFPNYSSELNVNALELDDSALYLCASSLGGGVTEAFFGQGTRLTVV.

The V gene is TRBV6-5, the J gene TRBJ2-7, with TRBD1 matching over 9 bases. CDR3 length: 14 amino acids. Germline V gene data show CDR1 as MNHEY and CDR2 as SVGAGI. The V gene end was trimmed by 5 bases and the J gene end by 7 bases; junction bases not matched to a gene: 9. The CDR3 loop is CASSPRQGGREQYF. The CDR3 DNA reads TGTGCCAGCAGTCCTAGACAGGGGGGGCGGGAGCAGTACTTC.

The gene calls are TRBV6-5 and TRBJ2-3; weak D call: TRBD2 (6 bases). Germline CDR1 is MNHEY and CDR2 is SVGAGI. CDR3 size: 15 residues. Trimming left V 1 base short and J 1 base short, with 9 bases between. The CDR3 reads CASSYLGGGTDTQYF. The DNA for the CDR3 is TGTGCCAGCAGTTACTTGGGGGGTGGCACAGATACGCAGTATTTT.

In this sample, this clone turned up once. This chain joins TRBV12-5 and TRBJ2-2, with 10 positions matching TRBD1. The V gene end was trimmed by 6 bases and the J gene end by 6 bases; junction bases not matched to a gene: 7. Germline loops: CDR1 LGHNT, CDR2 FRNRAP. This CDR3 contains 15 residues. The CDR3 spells CASGEGQGHAGELFF. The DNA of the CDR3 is TGTGCTAGTGGCGAGGGACAGGGGCACGCCGGGGAGCTGTTTTTT.

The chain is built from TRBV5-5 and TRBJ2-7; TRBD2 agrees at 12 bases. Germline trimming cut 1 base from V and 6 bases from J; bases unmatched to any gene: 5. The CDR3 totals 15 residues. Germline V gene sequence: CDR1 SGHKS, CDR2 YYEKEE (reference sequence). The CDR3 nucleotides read TGTGCCAGCAGCTTGAGGCTAGCGGGAGGGCCCGAGCAGTACTTC. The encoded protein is CASSLRLAGGPEQYF.

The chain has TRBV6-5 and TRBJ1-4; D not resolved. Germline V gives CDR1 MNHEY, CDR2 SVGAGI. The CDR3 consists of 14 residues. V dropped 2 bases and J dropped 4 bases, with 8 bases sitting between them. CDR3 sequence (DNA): TGTGCCAGCAGTTACGGGCTGAGTAATGAAAAACTGTTTTTT. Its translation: CASSYGLSNEKLFF.

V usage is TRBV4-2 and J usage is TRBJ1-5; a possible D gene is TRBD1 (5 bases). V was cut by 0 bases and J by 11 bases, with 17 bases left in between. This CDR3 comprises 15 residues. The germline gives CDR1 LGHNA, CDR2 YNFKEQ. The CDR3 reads CASSQDLGTFEAQHF. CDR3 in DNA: TGTGCCAGCAGCCAAGATCTTGGGACTTTTGAGGCCCAGCATTTT.

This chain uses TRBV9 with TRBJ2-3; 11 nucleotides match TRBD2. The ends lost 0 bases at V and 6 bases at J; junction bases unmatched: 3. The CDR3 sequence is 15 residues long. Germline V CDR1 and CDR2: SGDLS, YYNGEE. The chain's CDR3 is CASSVVSGRADTQYF. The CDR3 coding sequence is TGTGCCAGCAGCGTAGTTAGCGGGAGGGCCGATACGCAGTATTTT.

The CDR3 nucleotides read TGTGCCAGCAGTTCTCCGGTACCGGGACAGGGTTCCTACGAGCAGTACTTC. This encodes CASSSPVPGQGSYEQYF. This chain uses TRBV27 with TRBJ2-7; 9 bases line up with TRBD1. Germline assignment: CDR1 MNHEY and CDR2 SMNVEV (reference sequence). Trimming took 4 bases from V and 1 from J; bases not matched to a gene: 11. CDR3 length: 17 residues.

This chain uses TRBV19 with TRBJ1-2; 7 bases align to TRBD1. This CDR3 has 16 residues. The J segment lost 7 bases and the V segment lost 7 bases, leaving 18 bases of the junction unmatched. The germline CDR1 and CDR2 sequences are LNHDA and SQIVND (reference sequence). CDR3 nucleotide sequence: TGTGCCAGTACCCATTTGACAATACAGGGGAGGAGTGGCTACACCTTC. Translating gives CASTHLTIQGRSGYTF.

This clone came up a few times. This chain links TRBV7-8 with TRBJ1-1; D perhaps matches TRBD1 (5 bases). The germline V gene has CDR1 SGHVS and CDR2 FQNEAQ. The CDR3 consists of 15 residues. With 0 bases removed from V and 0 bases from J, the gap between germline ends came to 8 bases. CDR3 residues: CASSLAQGLNTEAFF. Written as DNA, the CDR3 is TGTGCCAGCAGCTTAGCGCAGGGATTGAACACTGAAGCTTTCTTT.

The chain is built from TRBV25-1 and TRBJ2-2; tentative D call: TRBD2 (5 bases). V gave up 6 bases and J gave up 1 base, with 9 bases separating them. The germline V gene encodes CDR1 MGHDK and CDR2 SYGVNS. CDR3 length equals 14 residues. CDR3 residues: CASRADGNTGELFF. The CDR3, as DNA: TGTGCCAGCAGAGCGGACGGGAACACCGGGGAGCTGTTTTTT.

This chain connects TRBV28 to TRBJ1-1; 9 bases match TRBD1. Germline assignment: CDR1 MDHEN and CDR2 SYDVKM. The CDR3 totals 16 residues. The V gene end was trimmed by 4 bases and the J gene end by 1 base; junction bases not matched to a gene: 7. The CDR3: CASSWGGQGGNTEAFF. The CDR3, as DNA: TGTGCCAGCAGTTGGGGGGGACAGGGTGGGAACACTGAAGCTTTCTTT.

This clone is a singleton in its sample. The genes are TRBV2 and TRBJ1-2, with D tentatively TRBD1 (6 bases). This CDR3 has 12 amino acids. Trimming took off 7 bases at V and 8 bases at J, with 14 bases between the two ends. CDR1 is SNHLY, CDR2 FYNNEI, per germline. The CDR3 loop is CASTDHRDGYTF. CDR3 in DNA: TGTGCCAGCACCGATCACAGGGACGGCTACACCTTC. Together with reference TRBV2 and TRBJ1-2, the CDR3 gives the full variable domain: EPEVTQTPSHQVTQMGQEVILRCVPISNHLYFYWYRQILGQKVEFLVSFYNNEISEKSEIFDDQFSVERPDGSNFTLKIRSTKLEDSAMYFCASTDHRDGYTFGSGTRLTVV.

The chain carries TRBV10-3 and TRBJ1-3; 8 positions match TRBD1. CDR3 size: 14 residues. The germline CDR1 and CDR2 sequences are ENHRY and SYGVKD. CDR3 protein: CGSQGGQSGNTIYF. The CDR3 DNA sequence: TGTGGATCACAGGGGGGGCAATCTGGAAACACCATATATTTT.

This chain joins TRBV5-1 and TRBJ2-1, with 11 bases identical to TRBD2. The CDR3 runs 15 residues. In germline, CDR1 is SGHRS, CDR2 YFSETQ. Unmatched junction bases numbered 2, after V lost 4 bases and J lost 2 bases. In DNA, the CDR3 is TGCGCCAGCAGCATTAGCGGGGGGGCCTACAATGAGCAGTTCTTC. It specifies CASSISGGAYNEQFF.

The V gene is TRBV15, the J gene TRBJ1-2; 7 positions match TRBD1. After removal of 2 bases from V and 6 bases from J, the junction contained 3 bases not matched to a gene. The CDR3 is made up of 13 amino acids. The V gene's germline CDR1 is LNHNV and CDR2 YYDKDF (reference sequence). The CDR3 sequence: CATSRQGDHGYTF. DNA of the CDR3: TGTGCCACCAGCAGACAGGGGGACCATGGCTACACCTTC.

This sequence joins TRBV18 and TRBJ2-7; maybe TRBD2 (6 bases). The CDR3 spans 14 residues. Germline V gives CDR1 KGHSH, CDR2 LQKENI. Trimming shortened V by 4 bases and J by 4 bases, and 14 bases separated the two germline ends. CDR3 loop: CASSRGDSGYEQYF. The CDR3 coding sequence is TGTGCCAGCTCACGGGGGGATAGTGGTTACGAGCAGTACTTC.

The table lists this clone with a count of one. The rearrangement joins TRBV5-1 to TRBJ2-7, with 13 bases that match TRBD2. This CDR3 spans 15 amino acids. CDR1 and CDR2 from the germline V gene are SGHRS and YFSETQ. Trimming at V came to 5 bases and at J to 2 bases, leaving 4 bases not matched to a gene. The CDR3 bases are TGCGCCAGCAGGAGAGGACTAGCGGGAGCCTACGAGCAGTACTTC. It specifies CASRRGLAGAYEQYF. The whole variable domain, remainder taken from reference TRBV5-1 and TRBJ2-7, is KAGVTQTPRYLIKTRGQQVTLSCSPISGHRSVSWYQQTPGQGLQFLFEYFSETQRNKGNFPGRFSGRQFSNSRSEMNVSTLELGDSALYLCASRRGLAGAYEQYFGPGTRLTVT.

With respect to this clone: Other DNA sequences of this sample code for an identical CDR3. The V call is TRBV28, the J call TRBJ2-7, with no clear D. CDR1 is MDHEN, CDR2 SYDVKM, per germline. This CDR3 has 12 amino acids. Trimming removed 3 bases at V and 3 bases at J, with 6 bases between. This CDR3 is CASSLSGYEQYF. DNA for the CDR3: TGTGCCAGCAGTTTGTCGGGCTACGAGCAGTACTTC.

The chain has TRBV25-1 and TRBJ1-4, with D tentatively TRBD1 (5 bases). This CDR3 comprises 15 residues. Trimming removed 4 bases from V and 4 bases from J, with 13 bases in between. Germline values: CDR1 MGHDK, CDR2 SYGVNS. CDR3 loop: CASSGGEGRNEKLFF. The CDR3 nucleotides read TGTGCCAGCAGTGGGGGGGAGGGCCGTAATGAAAAACTGTTTTTT.

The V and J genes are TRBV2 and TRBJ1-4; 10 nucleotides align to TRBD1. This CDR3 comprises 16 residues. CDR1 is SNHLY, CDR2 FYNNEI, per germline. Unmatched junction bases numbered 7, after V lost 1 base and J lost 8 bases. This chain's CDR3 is CASSEGTGGEWEKLFF. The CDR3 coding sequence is TGTGCCAGCAGTGAAGGGACAGGGGGAGAATGGGAAAAACTGTTTTTT.